One sample yielded the 2 T cell receptor beta chains listed below, sequenced in a study of CD8+CD57+ T cells in acquired aplastic anemia. An expansion of CD8+CD57+ cells by flow cytometry had been shown in patients chosen for sequencing. TCR beta VDJ and CDR3 profiling used genomic DNA as template. TCRdb redid the calling of the reads with MiXCR, one entry per CDR3 protein. The table records approximately 250,000 distinct CDR3 sequences, approximately 79% of them present only once. The sequenced sample was sorted CD4+, CD8+, or CD8+CD57+ T cells (not recorded which) from PBMCs. Every receptor here comes from a human donor with aplastic anemia.

On this clonotype itself: Sequence at one end of the junction differs from germline and may be a read error. The chain has TRBV2 and TRBJ1-1; D possibly corresponds to TRBD1 (5 bases). CDR1 and CDR2 (germline): SNHLY, FYNNEI. The length of the CDR3 is 15 residues. CDR3 in amino acids: CASSLSGAGTDEVFF. CDR3 coding DNA: TGTGCCAGCAGCTTATCAGGCGCAGGGACGGATGAAGTTTTCTTT.

A note on this clonotype: Since no conserved phenylalanine or tryptophan closes the CDR3, a read error is the likely cause. No DNA is shown, since the ends of the CDR3 on it are uncertain; the CDR3 is the one TCRdb lists. This chain joins TRBV7-9 and TRBJ2-1; the table names TRBD1, a call not compared with the DNA. Termini included, the CDR3 measures 13 amino acids. Germline values: CDR1 SEHNR, CDR2 FQNEAQ (reference sequence). The CDR3 here is CASSLGGGHRSPL.